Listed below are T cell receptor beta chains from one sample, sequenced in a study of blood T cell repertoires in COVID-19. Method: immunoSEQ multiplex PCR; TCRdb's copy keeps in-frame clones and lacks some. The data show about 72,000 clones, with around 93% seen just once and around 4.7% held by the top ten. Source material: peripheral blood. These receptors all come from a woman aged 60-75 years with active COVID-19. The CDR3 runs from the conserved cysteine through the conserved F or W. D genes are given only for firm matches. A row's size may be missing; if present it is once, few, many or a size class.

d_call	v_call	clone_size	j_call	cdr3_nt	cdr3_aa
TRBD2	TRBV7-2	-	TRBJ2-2	TGTGCCAGCAGCTCTCCCGGGAGGGGGACCGGGGAGCTGTTTTTT	CASSSPGRGTGELFF
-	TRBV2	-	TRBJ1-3	TGTGCCAGCAGTGATAACAGGCCCAGCTCTGGAAACACCATATATTTT	CASSDNRPSSGNTIYF
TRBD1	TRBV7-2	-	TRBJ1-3	TGTGCCAGCAGCTTCCGGACAGGGGGCGCGAGTGGAAACACCATATATTTT	CASSFRTGGASGNTIYF
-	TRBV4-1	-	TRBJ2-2	TGCGCCAGCAGCCGTTACGGGGAGCTGTTTTTT	CASSRYGELFF
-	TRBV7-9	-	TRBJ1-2	TGTGCCAGCAGCGCCGCTACCTCAGGGTTTCAAGGCTACACCTTC	CASSAATSGFQGYTF
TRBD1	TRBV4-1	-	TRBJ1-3	TGCGCCAGCAGCCAAGAGGGGGACAGGGTAAACACCATATATTTT	CASSQEGDRVNTIYF
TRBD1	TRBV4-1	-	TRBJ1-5	TGCGCCAGCAGCCAAGGTGGGACAGGGGCGAACTATCAGCCCCAGCATTTT	CASSQGGTGANYQPQHF
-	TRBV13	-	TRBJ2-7	TGTGCCAGCAGCTTAGGCCGGCAGGGGGGTAGGTCGTACGAGCAGTACTTC	CASSLGRQGGRSYEQYF
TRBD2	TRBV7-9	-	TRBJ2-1	TGTGCCAGCAGCTGGGGGACTAGCGAGTACAATGAGCAGTTCTTC	CASSWGTSEYNEQFF
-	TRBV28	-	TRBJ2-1	TGTGCCAGCGGTTCAGTTTTGAGGGCGCAAAGCTCCTACAATGAGCAGTTCTTC	CASGSVLRAQSSYNEQFF
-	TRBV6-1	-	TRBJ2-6	TGTGCCAGCAGTAAAGGACAGTTACTATCTGGGGCCAACGTCCTGACTTTC	CASSKGQLLSGANVLTF
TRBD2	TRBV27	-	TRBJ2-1	TGTGCCAGCAGTTTCGGGGGGAATGAGCAGTTCTTC	CASSFGGNEQFF
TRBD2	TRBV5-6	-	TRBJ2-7	TGTGCCAGTAAGGGTTTAGCGGGAGGTATCGATTACGAGCAGTACTTC	CASKGLAGGIDYEQYF
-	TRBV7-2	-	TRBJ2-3	TGTGCCAGCAGCTTAGGTATTACCAGGGTGGATACGCAGTATTTT	CASSLGITRVDTQYF
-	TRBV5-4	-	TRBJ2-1	TGTGCCAGCAGCTTGCTGACTCTGGGAGGCGGAGCGGGTGAGCAGTTCTTC	CASSLLTLGGGAGEQFF
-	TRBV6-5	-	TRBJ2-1	TGTGCCAGCAGTTACTCGGCGACTTCAGAGCAGTTCTTC	CASSYSATSEQFF
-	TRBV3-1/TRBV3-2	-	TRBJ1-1	TGTGCCAGCAGCCGGAACCTCGTTCGAGGCACTGAAGCTTTCTTT	CASSRNLVRGTEAFF
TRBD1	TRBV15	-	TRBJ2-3	TGTGCCACCAGCAGAGGACAGGGATATACGCAGTATTTT	CATSRGQGYTQYF
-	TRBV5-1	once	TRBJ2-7	TGCGCCAGCAGCTTAGGTCAGGGATGGGTTGGAAACTACGAGCAGTACTTC	CASSLGQGWVGNYEQYF
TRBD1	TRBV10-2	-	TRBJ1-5	TGCGCCAGCAGTGGGGGACAGTCGGGCAATCAGCCCCAGCATTTT	CASSGGQSGNQPQHF
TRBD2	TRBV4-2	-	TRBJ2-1	TGTGCCAGCAGCCAAGATAACGGACTAGCGCAGTTCTTC	CASSQDNGLAQFF
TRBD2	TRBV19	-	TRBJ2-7	TGTGCCAGTGTAGGGACTAGCGGATCCTACGAGCAGTACTTC	CASVGTSGSYEQYF
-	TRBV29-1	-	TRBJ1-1	TGCAGCGTGGGCCAGGGCCCTAACACTGAAGCTTTCTTT	CSVGQGPNTEAFF
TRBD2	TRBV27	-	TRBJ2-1	TGTGCCAGCAGTTTAGGGACTAGCGGTTACAATGAGCAGTTCTTC	CASSLGTSGYNEQFF
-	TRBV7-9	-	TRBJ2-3	TGTGCCAGCAGCAGGGAGACCGTCCAGTGGAGGAACACAGATACGCAGTATTTT	CASSRETVQWRNTDTQYF
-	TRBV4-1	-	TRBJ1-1	TGCGCCAGCAGCCACCTCTCTAGGGGGAACACTGAAGCTTTCTTT	CASSHLSRGNTEAFF
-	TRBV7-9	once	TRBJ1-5	TGTGCCAGCAGCTTACAGGCGGGGACGCCCCAGCATTTT	CASSLQAGTPQHF
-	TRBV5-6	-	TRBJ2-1	TGTGCCAGCAGCTTTGCGTCTAAGCAGTTCTTC	CASSFASKQFF
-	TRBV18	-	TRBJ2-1	TGTGCCAGCTCACCGGAGCGGACTTTCAATGAGCAGTTCTTC	CASSPERTFNEQFF
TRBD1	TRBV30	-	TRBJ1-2	TGTGCCGCCTGGACAGGGAACTATGGCTACACCTTC	CAAWTGNYGYTF
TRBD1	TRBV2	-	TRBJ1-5	TGTGCCAGCTCGGGACAGGGGAATCAGCCCCAGCATTTT	CASSGQGNQPQHF
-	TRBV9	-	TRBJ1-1	TGTGCCAGCAGCGGGGACATCACCAGCCTGGGGACTGAAGCTTTCTTT	CASSGDITSLGTEAFF
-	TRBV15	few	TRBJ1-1	TGTGCCACCAGCAGAGTTCCCGGCAGGGATGAAGCTTTCTTT	CATSRVPGRDEAFF
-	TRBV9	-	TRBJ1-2	TGTGCCAGCAGGCCCGGGTCCCACTATGGCTACACCTTC	CASRPGSHYGYTF
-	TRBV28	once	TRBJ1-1	TGTGCCAGCAGTTTACAGGGACTTTTGAACACTGAAGCTTTCTTT	CASSLQGLLNTEAFF
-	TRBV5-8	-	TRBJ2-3	TGTGCCAGCACCCTCGAAGGGGGGGGCCATATCACAGATACGCAGTATTTT	CASTLEGGGHITDTQYF
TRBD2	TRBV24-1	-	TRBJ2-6	TGTGCCACCAGTGATACTAGCGGGTTCCCTGGGGCCAACGTCCTGACTTTC	CATSDTSGFPGANVLTF
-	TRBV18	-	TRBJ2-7	TGTGCCAGCTCAGCGGGACTCCTCTACGAGCAGTACTTC	CASSAGLLYEQYF
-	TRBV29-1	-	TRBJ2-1	TGCAGCGTCAGTAGCGCCGACAATGAGCAGTTCTTC	CSVSSADNEQFF
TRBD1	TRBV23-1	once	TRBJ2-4	TGCGCCAGCAAACCGGGACAGGGAGGGAACATTCAGTACTTC	CASKPGQGGNIQYF
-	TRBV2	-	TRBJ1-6	TGTGCCAGCAATGCGGGGATGGGTTCACCCCTCCACTTT	CASNAGMGSPLHF
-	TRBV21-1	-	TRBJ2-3	TGTGCCACGTCGACAGATACGCAGTATTTT	CATSTDTQYF
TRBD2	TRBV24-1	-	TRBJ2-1	TGTGCCACCAGTGATTTTCAGGCGGGAGTTTGGTTCTTC	CATSDFQAGVWFF
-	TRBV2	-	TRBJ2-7	TGTGCCAGCAGTGTCGTGTTGTCCCGCGAGCAGTACTTC	CASSVVLSREQYF
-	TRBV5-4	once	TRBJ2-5	TGTGCCAGCAGCTCCGGACTCTATCAAGAGACCCAGTACTTC	CASSSGLYQETQYF
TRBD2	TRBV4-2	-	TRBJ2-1	TGTGCCAGCAGCCAAGGAGGTGGGAGGGCCCGGTTCAATGAGCAGTTCTTC	CASSQGGGRARFNEQFF
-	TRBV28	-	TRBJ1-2	TGTGCCAGCAGCCTCACGACTAAAGGCTACACCTTC	CASSLTTKGYTF
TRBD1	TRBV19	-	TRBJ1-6	TGTGCCAGTAGGCTCCGGGACAGGGGTTCACCCCTCCACTTT	CASRLRDRGSPLHF
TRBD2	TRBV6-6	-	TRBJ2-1	TGTGCCAGCAGTCTTCATAGCGGGTCCGGATCCTACAATGAGCAGTTCTTC	CASSLHSGSGSYNEQFF
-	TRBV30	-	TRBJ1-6	TGTGCCTGGAGGCTGTCGGGGGATTCACCCCTCCACTTT	CAWRLSGDSPLHF
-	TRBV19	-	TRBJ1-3	TGTGCCAGTAGTAGCTGGGACATCCCTGTATCTGGAAACACCATATATTTT	CASSSWDIPVSGNTIYF
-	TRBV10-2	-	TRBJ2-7	TGCGCCAGCAGTGAGTCGAGGGGGACCGGGACCCTTTACGAGCAGTACTTC	CASSESRGTGTLYEQYF
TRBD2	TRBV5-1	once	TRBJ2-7	TGCGCCCGCAGCGGGGGGGGCGGGAGCCTTCTCGAGCAGTACTTC	CARSGGGGSLLEQYF